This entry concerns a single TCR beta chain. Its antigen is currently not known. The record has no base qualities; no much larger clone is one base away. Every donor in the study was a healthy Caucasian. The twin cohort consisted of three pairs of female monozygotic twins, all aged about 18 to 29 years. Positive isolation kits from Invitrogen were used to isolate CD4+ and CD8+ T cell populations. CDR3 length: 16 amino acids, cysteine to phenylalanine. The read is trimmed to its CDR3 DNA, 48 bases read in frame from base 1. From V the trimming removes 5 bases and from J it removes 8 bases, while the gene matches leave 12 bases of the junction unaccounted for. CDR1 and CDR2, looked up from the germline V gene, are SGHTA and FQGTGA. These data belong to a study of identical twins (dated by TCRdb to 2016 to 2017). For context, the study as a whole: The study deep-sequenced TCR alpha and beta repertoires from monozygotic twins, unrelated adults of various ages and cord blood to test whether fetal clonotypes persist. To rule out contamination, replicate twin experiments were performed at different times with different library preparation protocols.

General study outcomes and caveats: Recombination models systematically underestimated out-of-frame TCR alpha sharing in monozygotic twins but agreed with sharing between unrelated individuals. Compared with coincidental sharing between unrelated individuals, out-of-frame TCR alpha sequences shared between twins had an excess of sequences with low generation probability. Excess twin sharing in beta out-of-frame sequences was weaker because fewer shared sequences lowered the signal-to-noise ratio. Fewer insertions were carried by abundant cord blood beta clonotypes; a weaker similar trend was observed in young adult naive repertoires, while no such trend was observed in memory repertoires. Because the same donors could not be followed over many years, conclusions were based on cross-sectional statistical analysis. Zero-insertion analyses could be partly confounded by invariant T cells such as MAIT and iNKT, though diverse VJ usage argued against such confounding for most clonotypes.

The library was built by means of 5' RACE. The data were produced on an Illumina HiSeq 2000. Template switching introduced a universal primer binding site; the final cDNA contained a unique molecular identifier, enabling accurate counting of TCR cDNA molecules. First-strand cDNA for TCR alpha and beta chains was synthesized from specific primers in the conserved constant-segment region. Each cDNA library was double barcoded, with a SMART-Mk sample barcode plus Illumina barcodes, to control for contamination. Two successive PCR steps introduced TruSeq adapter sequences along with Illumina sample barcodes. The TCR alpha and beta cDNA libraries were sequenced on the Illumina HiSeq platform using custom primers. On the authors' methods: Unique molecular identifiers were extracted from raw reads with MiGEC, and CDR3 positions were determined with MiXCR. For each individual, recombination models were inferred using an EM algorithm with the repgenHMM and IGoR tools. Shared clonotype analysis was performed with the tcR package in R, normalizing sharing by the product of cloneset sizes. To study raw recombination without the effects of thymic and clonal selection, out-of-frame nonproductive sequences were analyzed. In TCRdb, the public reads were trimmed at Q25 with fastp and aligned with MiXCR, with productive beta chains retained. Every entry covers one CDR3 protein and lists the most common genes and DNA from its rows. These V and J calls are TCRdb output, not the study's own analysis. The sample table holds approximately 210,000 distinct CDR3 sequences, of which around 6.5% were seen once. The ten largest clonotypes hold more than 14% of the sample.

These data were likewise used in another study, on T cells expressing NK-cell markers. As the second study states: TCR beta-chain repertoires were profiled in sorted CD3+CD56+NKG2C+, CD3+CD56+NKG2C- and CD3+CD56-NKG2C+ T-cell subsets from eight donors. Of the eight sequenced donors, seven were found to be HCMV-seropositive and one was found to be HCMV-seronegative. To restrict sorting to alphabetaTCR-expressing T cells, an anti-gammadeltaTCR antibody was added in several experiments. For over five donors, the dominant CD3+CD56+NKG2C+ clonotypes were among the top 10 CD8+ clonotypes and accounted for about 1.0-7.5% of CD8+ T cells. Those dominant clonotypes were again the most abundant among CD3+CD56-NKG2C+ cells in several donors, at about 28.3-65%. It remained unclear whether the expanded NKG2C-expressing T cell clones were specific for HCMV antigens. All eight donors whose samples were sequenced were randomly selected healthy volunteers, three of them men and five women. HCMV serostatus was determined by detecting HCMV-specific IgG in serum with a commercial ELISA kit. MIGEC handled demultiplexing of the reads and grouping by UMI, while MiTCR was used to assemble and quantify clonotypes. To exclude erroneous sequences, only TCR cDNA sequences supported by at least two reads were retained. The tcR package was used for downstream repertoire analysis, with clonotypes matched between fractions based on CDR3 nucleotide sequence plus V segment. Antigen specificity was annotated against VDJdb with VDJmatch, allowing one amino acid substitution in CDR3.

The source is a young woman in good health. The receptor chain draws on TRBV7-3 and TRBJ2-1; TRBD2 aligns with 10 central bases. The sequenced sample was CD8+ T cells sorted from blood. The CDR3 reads CASSPLLAGNLDEQFF. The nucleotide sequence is TGTGCCAGCAGCCCCCTACTAGCGGGGAACTTAGATGAGCAGTTCTTC.